The 10 T cell receptor beta chains below were found in one sample sequenced in a study of cytomegalovirus exposure and HLA in healthy donors. A multiplex PCR was run with 60 Vbeta primers and 13 Jbeta primers. TCRdb keeps only in-frame clones here, not all; method: immunoSEQ multiplex PCR. Of roughly 200,000 clones listed, roughly 86% are singletons. Specimen: PBMCs. The receptors come from a man between 40 and 49 years old in good health and CMV-seropositive.

The chain has TRBV5-1 and TRBJ2-7; TRBD2 agrees at 7 bases. The CDR3 covers 14 residues. The J segment lost 3 bases and the V segment lost 4 bases, leaving 7 bases of the junction unmatched. Germline V gene sequence: CDR1 SGHRS, CDR2 YFSETQ. CDR3 amino acids: CASSLQSGVYEQYF. Here the CDR3 DNA reads TGCGCCAGCAGCCTCCAGAGCGGGGTCTACGAGCAGTACTTC.

The gene calls are TRBV28 and TRBJ2-7, with D possibly matching TRBD2 (5 bases). V lost 7 bases and J 2 bases, leaving 12 bases between the germline ends. Germline V CDR1 and CDR2: MDHEN, SYDVKM. The CDR3 length is 13 residues. For the CDR3, the DNA is TGTGCCAGCAACCTCGAGGGTCCCTACGAGCAGTACTTC. This gives the protein CASNLEGPYEQYF.

The rearrangement links TRBV18 to TRBJ1-1, with a tentative D call TRBD1 (5 bases). Trimming shortened V by 0 bases and J by 0 bases, and 17 bases separated the two germline ends. Germline-derived CDR1 and CDR2 are KGHSH and LQKENI. The CDR3 consists of 18 residues. CDR3 residues: CASSPPRRYRRMNTEAFF. CDR3 DNA sequence: TGTGCCAGCTCACCACCGAGAAGGTACAGGCGTATGAACACTGAAGCTTTCTTT.

This clone was picked up one time. The CDR3 DNA follows: TGTGCCAGCAGCAAAGGAGGACAGGGCTTAGGGTACGAGCAGTACTTC. It is translated as CASSKGGQGLGYEQYF. The chain combines TRBV21-1 with TRBJ2-7; the listed D gene, TRBD1, was not tested against the DNA. TRBV21-1 corresponds to a pseudogene. This CDR3 has 16 residues.

The V and J genes are TRBV18 and TRBJ1-1; D possibly corresponds to TRBD1 (6 bases). The CDR3 covers 14 residues. The V end lost 3 bases, the J end lost 5 bases, and 13 bases lay between the germline ends. Germline CDR1 KGHSH, CDR2 LQKENI. This CDR3 is CASSPTGQGTEAFF. Here the CDR3 DNA reads TGTGCCAGCTCACCGACAGGTCAGGGGACTGAAGCTTTCTTT.

The chain recombines TRBV2 with TRBJ2-5; D call uncertain. CDR1 and CDR2 (germline): SNHLY, FYNNEI. The CDR3 sequence is 13 residues long. V was cut by 1 base and J by 4 bases, with 7 bases left in between. Written as DNA, the CDR3 is TGTGCCAGCAGTGAAGGGTTAGCAGAGACCCAGTACTTC. Protein product: CASSEGLAETQYF.

The chain recombines TRBV7-8 with TRBJ1-5; a weak D match, TRBD1 (5 bases). From germline, CDR1 is SGHVS and CDR2 FQNEAQ. The CDR3 consists of 15 residues. Deletions cut 0 bases from V and 2 bases from J, with 8 bases between. Here the CDR3 reads CASSLARGGNQPQHF. Here the CDR3 DNA reads TGTGCCAGCAGCTTAGCGCGGGGGGGCAATCAGCCCCAGCATTTT.

The rearrangement links TRBV19 to TRBJ2-2; no clear D. Trimming left V 1 base short and J 0 bases short, with 3 bases between. Germline V lookup: CDR1 LNHDA, CDR2 SQIVND (reference sequence). The CDR3 runs 14 residues. CDR3 bases: TGTGCCAGTAGTATAGGGCCGAACACCGGGGAGCTGTTTTTT. Translation: CASSIGPNTGELFF. The variable domain in full, with the rest retrieved from reference TRBV19 and TRBJ2-2, is DGGITQSPKYLFRKEGQNVTLSCEQNLNHDAMYWYRQDPGQGLRLIYYSQIVNDFQKGDIAEGYSVSREKKESFPLTVTSAQKNPTAFYLCASSIGPNTGELFFGEGSRLTVL.

The V call is TRBV7-2, the J call TRBJ1-1, with 8 bases that match TRBD1. Trimming took 6 bases from V and 6 from J; bases not matched to a gene: 6. Germline loops: CDR1 SGHTA, CDR2 FQGNSA. The CDR3 sequence is 13 residues long. The CDR3 DNA reads as TGTGCCAGCAGACTAACAGGGGGGGCTGAAGCTTTCTTT. Translated, it gives CASRLTGGAEAFF.

A single count supports this clone. The V call is TRBV5-1, the J call TRBJ2-2, with 8 nucleotides matching TRBD1. Germline loops: CDR1 SGHRS, CDR2 YFSETQ. The junction had 5 bases not matched to a gene; V was cut back by 2 bases and J by 2 bases. The CDR3 runs to 16 residues. As DNA, the CDR3 is TGCGCCAGCAGCTTAACCGGGACAGGTAACACCGGGGAGCTGTTTTTT. Translation: CASSLTGTGNTGELFF.